The text below deals with one T cell receptor beta chain. PCR primers comprised 60 Vbeta and 13 Jbeta primers. Data came from immunoSEQ multiplex PCR; TCRdb stores just in-frame clones and leaves some out. The data contain over 150,000 clones, around 68% of them singletons. This sample is part of a study of cytomegalovirus exposure and HLA in healthy donors. The sequencing sample was made of PBMCs. The TCR was taken from a man aged 45-60 years in good health and CMV-seronegative.

This CDR3 reads CASSPPRSSYNEQFF. CDR3 bases: TGTGCCAGCAGTCCACCAAGGAGCTCCTACAATGAGCAGTTCTTC. The V call is TRBV6-5, the J call TRBJ2-1, with D hard to call. Germline V CDR1 and CDR2: MNHEY, SVGAGI. The CDR3 has 15 residues. Trimming cost V 5 bases and J 0 bases, with 11 bases left between them.